This section outlines one T cell receptor (beta chain) sequence together with its context. The antigen remains unidentified. The data were taken from a study of early T cells in non-severe SARS-CoV-2 infection. Study-level information: It was bulk RNA from unsorted whole blood that was sequenced, and the chains were unpaired. Study observations and caveats: VDJdb-based annotation leaned toward anti-spike CD8 responses and missed private and CD4 specificities.

The CDR3 is 17 amino acids. V shed 4 bases, J shed 2 bases, and the junction held 8 bases outside the gene matches. The V gene's germline CDR1 is SGHTA and CDR2 FQGTGA. In the library, individual cDNA molecules carried attached unique molecular identifiers. TCRdb reprocessed the 5' RACE reads with MiXCR, giving one entry per CDR3 protein. The sample shows 30,000 to 40,000 distinct CDR3 sequences, approximately 9.2% of them seen only once. Input material: whole blood. The rearrangement uses TRBV7-3 and TRBJ2-3; 11 nucleotides agree with TRBD1. The TCR comes from an adult who was a healthcare worker with PCR-confirmed SARS-CoV-2 infection or an uninfected control (not recorded which). This CDR3 is CASSSGPGQGVTDTQYF. Here the CDR3 DNA reads TGTGCCAGCAGCTCGGGTCCGGGACAGGGGGTCACAGATACGCAGTATTTT.